The entry below describes one T cell receptor (beta chain). Its antigen is unknown. The data originate from a study of siplizumab effects on memory and regulatory T cells. General study points: Confirmation that proliferating Tregs from siplizumab cultures had suppressive function was not obtained.

Libraries were prepared by immunoSEQ multiplex PCR; TCRdb keeps only in-frame clonotypes and omits some of them. Of some 80,000 clones in the sample, approximately 95% were seen once. CDR3 length: 13 amino acids. V lost 3 bases, J lost 7 bases, and 13 bases lay in between. Germline CDR1 MNHEY, CDR2 SMNVEV (reference sequence). Sequencing was done on a sample of CD8+ T cells sorted from blood. The TCR sequence derives from a human donor in good health. The chain joins TRBV27 to TRBJ2-7, with a possible D match to TRBD2 (5 bases). Here the CDR3 reads CASSFGIEREQYF. The CDR3 coding sequence is TGTGCCAGCAGTTTTGGGATTGAGCGGGAGCAGTACTTC.